This passage covers 4 T cell receptor beta chains from one sample sequenced in a study of shared clonotypes between healthy human individuals. Clones were read by immunoSEQ multiplex PCR, and TCRdb kept only the in-frame ones, dropping some. In the table there are 2 million to 3 million clones, over 85% of which are singletons. The sample was naive CD4+ T cells from PBMCs. Subset defined: CD45RA+ positively selected. The receptors were gathered from a man aged 18 to 29 in good health. Some clones in this sample may be carry-over from other donors' samples.

The chain uses TRBV19 and TRBJ1-3; D is possibly TRBD1 (5 bases). This CDR3 has 15 residues. Trimming removed 4 bases at V and 3 bases at J, with 13 bases between. Germline CDR1 and CDR2: LNHDA and SQIVND (reference sequence). Here the CDR3 reads CASSTPAGIGNTIYF. CDR3 DNA: TGTGCCAGTAGTACACCCGCAGGGATTGGAAACACCATATATTTT.

V and J are TRBV5-1 and TRBJ2-2; 9 bases are shared with TRBD1. The junction had 8 bases not matched to a gene; V was cut back by 4 bases and J by 4 bases. Germline V gives CDR1 SGHRS, CDR2 YFSETQ. The CDR3 is 16 residues long. The DNA for the CDR3 is TGCGCCAGCAGCCTGGCTGGGACAGGGCTCACCGGGGAGCTGTTTTTT. The encoded protein is CASSLAGTGLTGELFF. Drawing the rest from reference TRBV5-1 and TRBJ2-2, the complete variable domain is KAGVTQTPRYLIKTRGQQVTLSCSPISGHRSVSWYQQTPGQGLQFLFEYFSETQRNKGNFPGRFSGRQFSNSRSEMNVSTLELGDSALYLCASSLAGTGLTGELFFGEGSRLTVL.

CDR3 coding DNA: TGTGCCTGGAGTCCTATAGATACGCAGTATTTT. It yields the protein CAWSPIDTQYF. The chain has TRBV30 and TRBJ2-3; D is uncertain. The CDR3 extends over 11 amino acids. From germline, CDR1 is GTSNPN and CDR2 SVGIG (reference sequence). V lost 2 bases and J 5 bases, leaving 5 bases between the germline ends.

V usage is TRBV7-9 and J usage is TRBJ2-1, with a tentative D call TRBD1 (5 bases). This CDR3 is 15 amino acids long. The V end lost 0 bases, the J end lost 5 bases, and 11 bases lay between the germline ends. The germline V gene has CDR1 SEHNR and CDR2 FQNEAQ (reference sequence). CDR3 sequence reads: CASSLAGAPDNEQFF. The DNA of the CDR3 is TGTGCCAGCAGCTTAGCAGGGGCCCCGGACAATGAGCAGTTCTTC.